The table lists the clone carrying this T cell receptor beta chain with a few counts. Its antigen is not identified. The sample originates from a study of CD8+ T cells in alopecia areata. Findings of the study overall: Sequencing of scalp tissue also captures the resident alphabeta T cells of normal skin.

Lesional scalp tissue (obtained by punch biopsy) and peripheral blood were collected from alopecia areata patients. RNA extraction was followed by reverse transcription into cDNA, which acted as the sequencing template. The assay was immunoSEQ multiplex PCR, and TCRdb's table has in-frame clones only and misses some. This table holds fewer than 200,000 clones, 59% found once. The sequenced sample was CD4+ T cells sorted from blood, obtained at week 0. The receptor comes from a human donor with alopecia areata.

The CDR3 region is CSVASAGDTNTQYF. CDR3 bases: TGCAGCGTAGCCAGCGCGGGGGATACAAATACGCAGTATTTT. This rearrangement joins TRBV29-1 to TRBJ2-3, with TRBD2 matching over 7 bases. V gave up 6 bases and J gave up 7 bases; unmatched junction bases: 13. The CDR3 runs 14 residues. Germline CDR1 SQVTM, CDR2 ANQGSEA.